What follows describes a single T cell receptor beta chain. Its antigen remains undetermined. No base qualities exist here, and no much larger clone lies one base off it. Genomic DNA was extracted from sorted cells with the Quick-DNA Microprep Kit. TCRbeta DNA was amplified with the immunoSEQ hsTCRbeta kit following the manufacturer's protocol. An Illumina MiSeq instrument was used to sequence the TCRbeta libraries. The paper's processing steps were these. After out-of-frame sequences were removed, 2,204,828 distinct TCRbeta sequences remained, averaging approximately 72,000 per individual. Two values were used to score each individual: the count of 150 to 200 previously reported CMV-associated TCRbeta sequences and the total count of productive distinct TCRbeta sequences. A beta-binomial model was reimplemented in Python, and scikit-learn random forests with default parameters were trained on data from the US cohort. Classifier performance on the Belgian cohort was summarized as median AUC with percentile confidence intervals over 10,000 bootstrap iterations. Held by TCRdb, this immuneACCESS table contains in-frame sequences only and omits some clones. Under half of the omission traces to an unresolved V gene where checked; the cause of the rest is unknown. Clone size and V and J calls were adopted from that table, with D and trimming inferred from the DNA. The sample table lists approximately 49,000 clones, roughly 80% of them with a count of one. Clones ranked in the top ten supply about 0.6% of the sample.

Inclusive of the bounding cysteine and phenylalanine, the CDR3 is 17 residues long. CDR3 DNA only is kept here, 51 bases in frame from base 1. V ends up 2 bases short and J 0 bases short, with an unmatched junction base count of 9. From the germline V gene, CDR1 is LGHNA and CDR2 is YNFKEQ. This entry belongs to a study of memory CD4+ T cells and cytomegalovirus serostatus (dated by TCRdb to the late 2010s). For context, the study as a whole: The cohort comprised 33 healthy Belgian adults, 9 CMV seropositive and around 25 CMV seronegative. To replicate a published TCR-based CMV serostatus classifier, the researchers sequenced the CD4+ memory TCRbeta repertoires of a Belgian cohort whose cytomegalovirus serostatus was known.

Overall study results and their limits: Among the 160 or so previously reported CMV-associated TCRbeta sequences, over 65 showed up in the CD4+ memory repertoires, with each one found in between one and five individuals. CMV serostatus prediction reached a median bootstrapped AUC of roughly 0.96 with the original framework and around 0.91 with a US-trained random forest. On the Belgian cohort, the classifier built on the original framework reached a median bootstrapped AUC of roughly 0.96, with a 95% CI of 0.76-1.00. Only CD4+CD45RO+ memory cells were sequenced, unlike the original study, which covered naive and memory CD4+ and CD8+ populations. The results were read as suggesting that the CMV-associated TCR signature is, for the most part, present in the CD4+ memory repertoire.

A FACSAria II was used to sort memory CD4+ T cells, defined as single viable CD3+CD4+CD8-CD45RO+ cells. To determine CMV serostatus, a Roche Elecsys assay was used that detects serum IgG against CMV pp150, pp28, p38 and p52. After thawing, total CD4+ T cells were enriched by positive selection with CD4 magnetic microbeads. The samples came from a different study that was designed specifically to examine the CD4+ T cell memory repertoire. Peripheral blood mononuclear cells were isolated and cryopreserved according to standard operating procedures, and serum was stored at -80 degrees C. Staining used CD3-PerCP (BW264/56), CD4-APC (RPA-T4), CD45RO-PE (UCHT1) and CD8-Pacific Orange (3B5) antibodies, with Sytox blue excluding non-viable cells.

The TCR was taken from an adult in good health and CMV-seronegative. Sequencing was performed on memory CD4+ T cells from blood. The chain is assembled from TRBV4-2 and TRBJ2-5, and 7 bases in between align with TRBD2. Here is the DNA: TGTGCCAGCAGCCAAAACCTAGCGGTCGGGTACCAAGAGACCCAGTACTTC. Translated, this gives CASSQNLAVGYQETQYF.